Sequencing of this TCR beta chain was carried out in a study of T cell changes during pregnancy in multiple sclerosis. Profiled with immunoSEQ multiplex PCR; TCRdb holds only in-frame clones, not every one. This sample has under 65,000 clones; approximately 91% occur once, and the top ten carry approximately 1.1%. Germline V gene sequence: CDR1 SGDLS, CDR2 YYNGEE. The CDR3 spans 16 residues. The ends lost 0 bases at V and 4 bases at J; junction bases unmatched: 7. The sequence came from a female donor in good health, enrolled as a control in a pregnancy study. The material sequenced was peripheral blood, taken after pregnancy. This chain connects TRBV9 to TRBJ2-1, with TRBD2 matching over 7 bases. CDR3 bases: TGTGCCAGCAGCGTAGAGTCGGAGGGAGGGTACAATGAGCAGTTCTTC. Translated, it gives CASSVESEGGYNEQFF.